Sequencing of this TCR beta chain was carried out in a study of cytomegalovirus exposure and HLA in healthy donors. In the study overall: In an earlier analysis, 95 million to 140 million unique TCR beta sequences were found from about 179 million T cells.

The PCR ran on 60 Vbeta and 13 Jbeta primers. TCRdb's copy holds only in-frame clones and misses some; the assay was immunoSEQ multiplex PCR. This sample has over 55,000 clones; 80% occur once, and the top ten carry around 6%. Germline loops: CDR1 MDHEN, CDR2 SYDVKM. This CDR3 contains 11 residues. The ends were cut back, 3 bases at V and 4 bases at J, with 3 bases in the middle. The rearrangement links TRBV28 to TRBJ2-5; D is uncertain. Material: PBMCs. The clonotype comes from a male donor in good health and CMV-seronegative. CDR3 sequence (DNA): TGTGCCAGCAGTTTTAGAGAGACCCAGTACTTC. It codes for CASSFRETQYF. Full variable domain (missing parts from reference TRBV28 and TRBJ2-5): DVKVTQSSRYLVKRTGEKVFLECVQDMDHENMFWYRQDPGLGLRLIYFSYDVKMKEKGDIPEGYSVSREKKERFSLILESASTNQTSMYLCASSFRETQYFGPGTRLLVL.